Below are 20 T cell receptor beta chains sequenced from a single sample in a study of T cell responses to AZD1222 COVID-19 vaccine. TCRdb's table, derived via immunoSEQ multiplex PCR, lists solely in-frame clones and lacks some. The sample has about 170,000 clones; about nine tenths are singletons. Sequencing was performed on peripheral blood, taken on day 0 of AZD1222 vaccination. These receptor sequences come from an adult in good health.

The J gene is TRBJ2-2, the V gene TRBV5-1, with a tentative D call TRBD2 (5 bases). CDR3 length: 17 residues. V lost 1 base to trimming and J lost 4 bases, with 17 bases between them. Germline loops: CDR1 SGHRS, CDR2 YFSETQ. The CDR3 bases are TGCGCCAGCAGCTTGCCGGAACGAGGGATTGGCACCGGGGAGCTGTTTTTT. Its translation is CASSLPERGIGTGELFF.

In its sample, this clone was seen once. The V call is TRBV20-1, the J call TRBJ2-4; 7 positions agree with TRBD1. The CDR3 has 16 amino acids. J lost 1 base, V lost 3 bases, and 9 bases had no gene match. Germline CDR1 is DFQATT and CDR2 is SNEGSKA (reference sequence). The CDR3 loop is CSASRQGSNAKNIQYF. For the CDR3, the DNA is TGCAGTGCTAGTAGACAGGGCTCCAACGCCAAAAACATTCAGTACTTC.

CDR3 nucleotide sequence: TGTGCCAGCAGAGGGACAGGAGTGAAGGGGGAGCTGTTTTTT. Translated, it gives CASRGTGVKGELFF. The V gene is TRBV6-5, the J gene TRBJ2-2, with 8 bases matching TRBD1. Germline V gene sequence: CDR1 MNHEY, CDR2 SVGAGI. The V gene end was trimmed by 6 bases and the J gene end by 8 bases; junction bases not matched to a gene: 8. The CDR3 extends over 14 amino acids.

J is TRBJ1-1 and V is TRBV6-5, with TRBD1 matching over 8 bases. V was clipped by 7 bases and J by 4 bases; unmatched bases: 5. CDR1 is MNHEY, CDR2 SVGAGI, per germline. The CDR3 is 13 amino acids. The chain's CDR3 is CASTLTGGTEAFF. The CDR3 DNA sequence: TGTGCCAGCACCCTAACAGGGGGCACTGAAGCTTTCTTT.

The count of this clone is one. V gene TRBV2 combines with J gene TRBJ2-3; a weak D match, TRBD1 (6 bases). The CDR3 has 13 amino acids. With 7 bases removed from V and 3 bases from J, the gap between germline ends came to 11 bases. CDR1 and CDR2 (germline): SNHLY, FYNNEI. The CDR3 spells CASTGQTTDTQYF. The CDR3 bases are TGTGCCAGCACGGGACAAACGACAGATACGCAGTATTTT.

The chain uses TRBV7-9 and TRBJ2-5, with D possibly being TRBD1 or TRBD2 (5 bases each). This CDR3 spans 14 amino acids. V was shortened by 4 bases and J by 1 base, with 10 bases between the two germline ends. The germline CDR1 and CDR2 sequences are SEHNR and FQNEAQ (reference sequence). For the CDR3, the DNA is TGTGCCAGCAGCTCGGGACGGTTCCAAGAGACCCAGTACTTC. Translation: CASSSGRFQETQYF. The full variable domain, in which reference TRBV7-9 and TRBJ2-5 provide the parts outside the CDR3, is DTGVSQNPRHKITKRGQNVTFRCDPISEHNRLYWYRQTLGQGPEFLTYFQNEAQLEKSRLLSDRFSAERPKGSFSTLEIQRTEQGDSAMYLCASSSGRFQETQYFGPGTRLLVL.

The chain links TRBV4-1 to TRBJ2-7; 7 bases map to TRBD1. CDR3 length: 15 amino acids. V gave up 6 bases and J gave up 1 base; unmatched junction bases: 9. Germline V gene sequence: CDR1 MGHRA, CDR2 YSYEKL. The CDR3 DNA follows: TGCGCCAGCAGTCCAGTCCCGGACAGGTCCTACGAGCAGTACTTC. It is translated as CASSPVPDRSYEQYF.

This chain connects TRBV7-9 to TRBJ2-5, with D maybe TRBD2 (6 bases). CDR1 and CDR2 (germline): SEHNR, FQNEAQ (reference sequence). V was trimmed by 0 bases and J by 4 bases, leaving 12 bases between them. This CDR3 comprises 15 residues. CDR3 sequence: CASSLAGQGGETQYF. The CDR3 DNA sequence: TGTGCCAGCAGCTTAGCGGGGCAGGGAGGAGAGACCCAGTACTTC.

V is TRBV7-5 and J is TRBJ1-4. TRBV7-5 is labeled a pseudogene. The CDR3 contains 14 residues. Here the CDR3 reads CARSPRGGFEKLFF. The CDR3 DNA sequence: TGTGCCAGAAGCCCACGCGGGGGTTTCGAAAAACTGTTTTTT.

The gene calls are TRBV6-5 and TRBJ1-1; D is uncertain. The germline CDR1 and CDR2 sequences are MNHEY and SVGAGI. The CDR3 is 15 residues long. Trimming shortened V by 0 bases and J by 2 bases, and 10 bases separated the two germline ends. CDR3 amino acids: CASSYSIPVNTEAFF. CDR3 DNA sequence: TGTGCCAGCAGTTACTCGATTCCCGTCAACACTGAAGCTTTCTTT.

V gene TRBV7-3 combines with J gene TRBJ1-6; no firm D call. V was pared by 3 bases and J by 7 bases, with 10 bases between. The CDR3 is made up of 14 amino acids. Germline CDR1 and CDR2: SGHTA and FQGTGA. The DNA for the CDR3 is TGTGCCAGCAGCTTTACCGGGCCGAATTCACCCCTCCACTTT. It translates to CASSFTGPNSPLHF.

The chain has TRBV5-1 and TRBJ2-7; perhaps TRBD1 as D (6 bases). The CDR3 totals 12 residues. The germline V gene has CDR1 SGHRS and CDR2 YFSETQ. Trimming removed 4 bases at V and 7 bases at J, with 12 bases between. The CDR3 DNA reads TGCGCCAGCAGCCGGGAAGGACAGGAGCAGTACTTC. This sequence encodes CASSREGQEQYF.

This chain links TRBV5-1 with TRBJ1-1; a possible D gene is TRBD1 (5 bases). CDR3 length equals 15 residues. Trimming stripped 0 bases from V and 0 bases from J, with 9 bases between. Germline CDR1 is SGHRS and CDR2 is YFSETQ. The CDR3: CASSLVGTMNTEAFF. The CDR3 DNA is TGCGCCAGCAGCTTGGTAGGGACCATGAACACTGAAGCTTTCTTT.

The chain employs TRBV6-5 and TRBJ1-2; 8 positions match TRBD1. The V segment lost 6 bases and the J segment 5 bases; nucleotides outside the gene matches: 8. Germline V CDR1 and CDR2: MNHEY, SVGAGI. The CDR3 has 14 residues. DNA for the CDR3: TGTGCCAGCAGGCAGGGGGCGATACAGTATGGCTACACCTTC. Protein product: CASRQGAIQYGYTF.

The gene calls are TRBV3-1 (or the pseudogene TRBV3-2) and TRBJ1-1; weak D call: TRBD1 (5 bases). Germline V gene sequence: CDR1 LGHDT, CDR2 YNNKEL (reference sequence). The CDR3 runs 16 residues. Trimming left V 0 bases short and J 5 bases short, with 16 bases between. CDR3 DNA: TGTGCCAGCAGCCAAGATCAGGCAGGGAGGGAGACTGAAGCTTTCTTT. Translated, it gives CASSQDQAGRETEAFF.

This chain links TRBV5-4 with TRBJ1-2; possible D gene TRBD1, 6 bases. The V end was cut by 4 bases, the J end by 4 bases, with 17 bases between. The CDR3 runs 15 residues. Per germline, CDR1 SGHNT and CDR2 YYREEE (reference sequence). CDR3 residues: CASSTLRDKRYGYTF. CDR3 sequence (DNA): TGTGCCAGCAGCACCCTCCGGGACAAGCGCTATGGCTACACCTTC.

The chain uses TRBV11-2 and TRBJ2-3; a possible D gene is TRBD2 (7 bases). The CDR3 length is 15 residues. With 2 bases removed from V and 5 bases from J, the gap between germline ends came to 14 bases. The germline V gene has CDR1 SGHAT and CDR2 FQNNGV. The CDR3: CASSLFAGAGDTQYF. In DNA form, the CDR3 reads TGTGCCAGCAGCTTATTCGCGGGGGCGGGAGATACGCAGTATTTT.

This clone occurred a few times. This chain links TRBV30 with TRBJ1-5; D is possibly TRBD1 (5 bases). The germline V gene encodes CDR1 GTSNPN and CDR2 SVGIG (reference sequence). Trimming took 2 bases from V and 3 from J, leaving 11 bases between them. The CDR3 sequence is 14 residues long. The chain's CDR3 is CAWSSGTLNQPQHF. The CDR3 nucleotides read TGTGCCTGGAGTTCCGGGACCCTCAATCAGCCCCAGCATTTT.

CDR3 sequence reads: CASSYGRATEAFF. CDR3 in DNA: TGTGCCAGCAGTTACGGGAGAGCCACTGAAGCTTTCTTT. The chain employs TRBV6-5 and TRBJ1-1; D ambiguous. Trimming took 2 bases from V and 4 from J, leaving 8 bases between them. The CDR3 consists of 13 residues. In germline, CDR1 is MNHEY, CDR2 SVGAGI.

V usage is TRBV27 and J usage is TRBJ2-6, with D possibly TRBD1 on 6 matching bases. The germline CDR1 and CDR2 sequences are MNHEY and SMNVEV (reference sequence). This CDR3 is 18 amino acids long. Trimming took 5 bases from V and 0 from J, leaving 17 bases between them. CDR3 protein: CASSPRPDSYSGANVLTF. In DNA form, the CDR3 reads TGTGCCAGCAGTCCCCGGCCGGACAGCTACTCTGGGGCCAACGTCCTGACTTTC.